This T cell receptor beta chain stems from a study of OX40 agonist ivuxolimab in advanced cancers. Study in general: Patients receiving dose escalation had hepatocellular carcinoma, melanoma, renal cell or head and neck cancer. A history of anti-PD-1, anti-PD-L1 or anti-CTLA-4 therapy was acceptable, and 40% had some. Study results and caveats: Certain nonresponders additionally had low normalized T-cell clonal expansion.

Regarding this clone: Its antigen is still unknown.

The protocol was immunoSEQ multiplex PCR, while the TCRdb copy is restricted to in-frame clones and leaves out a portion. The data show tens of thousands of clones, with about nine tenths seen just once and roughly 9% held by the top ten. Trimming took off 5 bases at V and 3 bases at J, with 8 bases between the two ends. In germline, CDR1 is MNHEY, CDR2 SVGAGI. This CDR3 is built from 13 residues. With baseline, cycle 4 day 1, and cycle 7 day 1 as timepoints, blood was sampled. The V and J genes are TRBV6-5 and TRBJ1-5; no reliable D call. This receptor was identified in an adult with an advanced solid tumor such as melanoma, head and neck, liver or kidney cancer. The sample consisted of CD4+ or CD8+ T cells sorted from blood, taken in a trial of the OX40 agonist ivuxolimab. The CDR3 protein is CASSEASNQPQHF. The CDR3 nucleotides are TGTGCCAGCAGTGAGGCCTCCAATCAGCCCCAGCATTTT.